The 23 T cell receptor beta chains in this list originate from one sample, sequenced in a study of T cells in Graves' hyperthyroidism and ophthalmopathy. RNA transcripts provided the source from which TCR beta CDR3 regions were amplified. The study used the HTBI primer set for a first-round RT-PCR of the TCR CDR3. TCRdb reprocessed the multiplex PCR reads with MiXCR, giving one entry per CDR3 protein. The sample lists a few hundred thousand distinct CDR3 sequences; less than 20% were seen once. Sequenced sample: blood. These receptors came from a woman between 18 and 29 years old with Graves' hyperthyroidism that later progressed to Graves' ophthalmopathy.

This clonotype has ten or more counts. V usage is TRBV20-1 and J usage is TRBJ2-5; the D gene is possibly TRBD1 (5 bases). The CDR3 is made up of 17 amino acids. V lost 6 bases and J lost 2, with 25 bases in between. Germline V CDR1 and CDR2: DFQATT, SNEGSKA (reference sequence). The CDR3 nucleotides read TGCAGTGCGACTCGACAGACCGGGTTTCTCTATCAAGAGACCCAGTACTTC. Encoded protein: CSATRQTGFLYQETQYF.

This clonotype occurred a few times. At one of its ends the junction is not consistent with the germline gene, which may arise from a read error. The chain couples TRBV18 to TRBJ1-1, with D unclear. Germline lookup yields CDR1 KGHSH and CDR2 LQKENI. This CDR3 has 16 amino acids. Here the CDR3 DNA reads TGTGTCAGCTCGACCTGGGCTGAGCCCTCGAACACTGAAGCTTTCTTT. This gives the protein CVSSTWAEPSNTEAFF.

The chain carries TRBV14 and TRBJ2-1; tentatively, D is TRBD2 (5 bases). The V gene lost 1 base and the J gene lost 8 bases, with 12 bases spanning the gap. From germline, CDR1 is SGHDN and CDR2 FVKESK. The CDR3 consists of 14 residues. CDR3 region: CASSQGPGGDEQFF. CDR3 nucleotide sequence: TGTGCCAGCAGCCAAGGCCCAGGAGGCGATGAGCAGTTCTTC.

This clonotype occurred a few times. The genes are TRBV9 and TRBJ1-6; D is uncertain. This CDR3 has 15 amino acids. Germline V gene lookup returns CDR1 SGDLS and CDR2 YYNGEE. Trimming took off 3 bases at V and 7 bases at J, with 14 bases between the two ends. CDR3 DNA sequence: TGTGCCAGCAGCGGGGCGGGCGAGCCCAATTCACCCCTCCACTTT. This codes for CASSGAGEPNSPLHF.

This clonotype has a handful of counts. This sequence joins TRBV12-3 or TRBV12-4 and TRBJ2-7; D uncertain. CDR3 size: 12 residues. Trimming took 6 bases from V and 3 from J, leaving 9 bases between them. The chain's CDR3 is CASSPSRYEQYF. CDR3 coding DNA: TGTGCCAGCAGCCCTTCCCGCTACGAGCAGTACTTC.

This clonotype was seen many times. The chain carries TRBV20-1 and TRBJ2-1, with no clear D. Germline CDR1 DFQATT, CDR2 SNEGSKA (reference sequence). CDR3 length equals 14 residues. In nucleotides, the CDR3 is TGCAGCCCGCCCCTGAGTCTGGTCCCCAATGAGCAGTTCTTC. Protein product: CSPPLSLVPNEQFF.

This clonotype was counted at least ten times. The chain uses TRBV2 and TRBJ1-3; the match to TRBD1 covers 12 bases. The junction had 14 bases not matched to a gene; V was cut back by 6 bases and J by 2 bases. Germline assignment: CDR1 SNHLY and CDR2 FYNNEI. CDR3 length: 19 amino acids. The CDR3 loop reads CASRYSYGTGGATGNTIYF. The CDR3 DNA reads as TGTGCCAGCAGATACAGTTATGGGACAGGGGGCGCGACTGGAAACACCATATATTTT.

The V and J genes are TRBV27 and TRBJ1-2; 8 nucleotides agree with TRBD1. The germline gives CDR1 MNHEY, CDR2 SMNVEV (reference sequence). The CDR3 contains 16 residues. Unmatched junction bases numbered 12, after V lost 5 bases and J lost 4 bases. The CDR3 region is CASSPRVRGQAYGYTF. As DNA, the CDR3 is TGTGCCAGCAGTCCTAGAGTCAGGGGGCAGGCCTATGGCTACACCTTC.

The chain recombines TRBV19 with TRBJ1-5, with 9 bases fitting TRBD1. CDR3 length: 13 residues. CDR1 is LNHDA, CDR2 SQIVND, per germline (reference sequence). Trimming removed 9 bases from V and 6 bases from J; junction bases left unmatched: 6. The DNA of the CDR3 is TGTGCCAGCGAGGACAGGGGTAGTCAGCCCCAGCATTTT. It translates to CASEDRGSQPQHF.

There are a few counts of this clonotype. This chain connects TRBV7-2 to TRBJ2-1, with D possibly matching TRBD2 (5 bases). Trimming removed 5 bases at V and 7 bases at J, with 21 bases between. CDR3 length: 16 amino acids. Germline CDR1 and CDR2: SGHTA and FQGNSA. The CDR3 bases are TGTGCCAGCAGCCCCGGACTCTCGGGTAAATGGAATGAGCAGTTCTTC. It specifies CASSPGLSGKWNEQFF.

This clonotype has only a few counts. The V call is TRBV29-1, the J call TRBJ2-1, with TRBD2 matching 10 bases. The ends lost 7 bases at V and 3 bases at J; junction bases unmatched: 3. The CDR3 has 13 amino acids. Germline loops: CDR1 SQVTM, CDR2 ANQGSEA. The CDR3 coding sequence is TGCAGCGGTAGCGGGAGGTTCTACAATGAGCAGTTCTTC. Its protein is CSGSGRFYNEQFF.

This clonotype was counted a few times. V and J are TRBV5-8 and TRBJ1-5; maybe TRBD1 (5 bases). CDR3 size: 15 residues. V was cut by 1 base and J by 3 bases, with 11 bases left in between. The V gene's germline CDR1 is SGHTS and CDR2 YDEGEE. The CDR3 spells CASSLPGGVNQPQHF. For the CDR3, the DNA is TGTGCCAGCAGCTTGCCTGGGGGAGTCAATCAGCCCCAGCATTTT.

This clonotype was counted at least ten times. V is TRBV9 and J is TRBJ1-2; D is uncertain. CDR3 length: 14 amino acids. Germline lookup yields CDR1 SGDLS and CDR2 YYNGEE. Trimming stripped 3 bases from V and 8 bases from J, with 17 bases between. DNA of the CDR3: TGTGCCAGCAGCGCCTTACTTGGGATGGGGGGCTACACCTTC. This codes for CASSALLGMGGYTF.

There are a few counts of this clonotype. The chain links TRBV9 to TRBJ2-2; D not resolved. Trimming shortened V by 0 bases and J by 2 bases, and 8 bases separated the two germline ends. In germline, CDR1 is SGDLS, CDR2 YYNGEE. The CDR3 has 15 residues. CDR3 DNA sequence: TGTGCCAGCAGCGTAGAGGTCTTAAACACCGGGGAGCTGTTTTTT. Protein: CASSVEVLNTGELFF.

This clonotype was recorded at least ten times. The chain joins TRBV6-1 to TRBJ2-7; 13 nucleotides line up with TRBD2. Germline V gene lookup returns CDR1 MNHNS and CDR2 SASEGT. Trimming removed 2 bases from V and 3 bases from J; junction bases left unmatched: 13. The CDR3 length is 19 residues. DNA for the CDR3: TGTGCCAGCAGTGAATGGGACAGCTTACTAGCGGGAGGGTTCTACGAGCAGTACTTC. This sequence encodes CASSEWDSLLAGGFYEQYF.

The V gene is TRBV27, the J gene TRBJ2-7, with TRBD1 matching 8 bases. The germline V gene has CDR1 MNHEY and CDR2 SMNVEV (reference sequence). V lost 5 bases, J lost 3 bases, and 6 bases stayed unmatched. The CDR3 totals 14 residues. CDR3 coding DNA: TGTGCCAGCAGTCCCAGGGGGCCATTCTACGAGCAGTACTTC. This gives the protein CASSPRGPFYEQYF.

In its sample, this clonotype was seen many times. This CDR3 reads CASSHIRGVGEQYF. The CDR3 region has the DNA TGTGCCAGCAGCCATATCAGGGGAGTCGGCGAGCAGTACTTC. The V gene is TRBV11-2, the J gene TRBJ2-7; possible D gene TRBD1, 6 bases. Looked up from germline, CDR1 is SGHAT and CDR2 is FQNNGV. The ends were cut back, 5 bases at V and 6 bases at J, with 17 bases in the middle. The CDR3 is 14 amino acids.

This clonotype was detected only a few times. A read error may account for a junction end that differs from germline. This sequence joins TRBV15 and TRBJ2-7, with a possible D match to TRBD2 (6 bases). CDR1 LNHNV and CDR2 YYDKDF come from the germline V gene (reference sequence). The CDR3 contains 16 residues. CDR3 in DNA: TGTGCCACCAGCAGACCCCCGGGGGTAAACTCCTACGAGCAGCACTTC. This translates into CATSRPPGVNSYEQHF.

There are many counts of this clonotype. The rearrangement joins TRBV18 to TRBJ2-1; the match to TRBD2 covers 8 bases. V shed 3 bases and J 10 bases; nucleotides not matched to a gene: 11. The CDR3 has 15 residues. The germline CDR1 and CDR2 sequences are KGHSH and LQKENI. CDR3 in amino acids: CASSPGAGAPREQFF. CDR3 DNA: TGTGCCAGCTCACCGGGAGCGGGAGCCCCGAGAGAGCAGTTCTTC.

This clonotype was seen ten or more times. The rearrangement uses TRBV20-1 and TRBJ2-7, with TRBD2 matching 10 bases. The V gene end was trimmed by 5 bases and the J gene end by 3 bases; junction bases not matched to a gene: 19. Germline CDR1 is DFQATT and CDR2 is SNEGSKA (reference sequence). The CDR3 is made up of 18 amino acids. The CDR3 is CSALPGLAETLLYYEQYF. The DNA of the CDR3 is TGCAGTGCTCTCCCAGGACTAGCGGAAACCCTCTTATACTACGAGCAGTACTTC.

The chain recombines TRBV20-1 with TRBJ1-1; TRBD1 aligns across 8 bases. Per the germline V gene, CDR1 is DFQATT and CDR2 is SNEGSKA (reference sequence). Unmatched junction bases numbered 6, after V lost 3 bases and J lost 0 bases. The CDR3 consists of 15 residues. The CDR3 DNA sequence: TGCAGTGCTAGGTGGGACAGGATGATGAACACTGAAGCTTTCTTT. Protein product: CSARWDRMMNTEAFF.

This rearrangement joins TRBV15 to TRBJ2-7, with 8 bases matching TRBD2. The CDR3 is 15 residues long. CDR1 and CDR2 from the germline V gene are LNHNV and YYDKDF (reference sequence). V lost 3 bases and J lost 2; bases outside the gene matches: 6. The CDR3 is CATSSKRELAYEQYF. CDR3 DNA: TGTGCCACCAGCAGTAAGCGGGAGCTCGCCTACGAGCAGTACTTC. The variable domain in full, completed from reference TRBV15 and TRBJ2-7, reads DAMVIQNPRYQVTQFGKPVTLSCSQTLNHNVMYWYQQKSSQAPKLLFHYYDKDFNNEADTPDNFQSRRPNTSFCFLDIRSPGLGDTAMYLCATSSKRELAYEQYFGPGTRLTVT.

V usage is TRBV11-1 and J usage is TRBJ2-7, with 7 bases aligning to TRBD2. This CDR3 has 14 amino acids. Unmatched junction bases numbered 8, after V lost 6 bases and J lost 3 bases. Germline CDR1 and CDR2: SGHAT and FQDESV (reference sequence). The CDR3: CASRSQRDGYEQYF. The CDR3 bases are TGTGCCAGCAGGAGCCAGCGGGATGGCTACGAGCAGTACTTC.